This T cell receptor beta chain was recovered during a study of T-cell memory formation after mild COVID-19. This CDR3 comprises 14 residues. Deletions cut 5 bases from V and 7 bases from J, with 15 bases between. Germline V gene sequence: CDR1 SGHAT, CDR2 FQDESV (reference sequence). Study-level results: Later expanders leaned toward CD4+, whereas clones contracting from day 15 to 85 were balanced CD4/CD8.

A few counts support this clonotype. Its antigen is as yet unknown. TCRdb redid the calling of the 5' RACE reads with MiXCR, one entry per CDR3 protein. The sample records 220,000 or so distinct CDR3 sequences, about 9.2% being singletons. Sequencing used PBMCs or a T cell subset sorted from them (not recorded which). The clonotype was recovered from a young man who had mild COVID-19 (a few samples of this study predate the infection). Cell type and time point are not known. The chain is built from TRBV11-1 and TRBJ2-1, with D hard to call. This chain's CDR3 is CASSQRTALNEQFF. In DNA, the CDR3 is TGTGCCAGCAGCCAGAGGACCGCCTTAAATGAGCAGTTCTTC.